This paragraph covers one TCR beta chain sequence. This sample was taken from a study of CD8 T cells in Susac syndrome. The germline CDR1 and CDR2 sequences are MDHEN and SYDVKM. V shed 10 bases and J shed 5 bases, with 23 bases lying between them. The CDR3 sequence is 15 residues long. The RNA input was roughly 0.45 to 1 ug, and it was reverse transcribed with random hexamers. Each CDR3 protein gets one entry after TCRdb re-called the immunoSEQ multiplex PCR reads with MiXCR. The sample consists of 250,000 to 300,000 distinct CDR3 sequences, roughly 90% of them appearing once. The receptor was derived from a human donor with multiple sclerosis. The sample consisted of CD8+ T cells from PBMCs. This chain links TRBV28 with TRBJ2-5; D is perhaps TRBD1 (6 bases). The CDR3 sequence is CATAPGRGRRETQYF. Written as DNA, the CDR3 is TGTGCCACCGCCCCCGGCAGGGGCCGCCGGGAGACCCAGTACTTC.